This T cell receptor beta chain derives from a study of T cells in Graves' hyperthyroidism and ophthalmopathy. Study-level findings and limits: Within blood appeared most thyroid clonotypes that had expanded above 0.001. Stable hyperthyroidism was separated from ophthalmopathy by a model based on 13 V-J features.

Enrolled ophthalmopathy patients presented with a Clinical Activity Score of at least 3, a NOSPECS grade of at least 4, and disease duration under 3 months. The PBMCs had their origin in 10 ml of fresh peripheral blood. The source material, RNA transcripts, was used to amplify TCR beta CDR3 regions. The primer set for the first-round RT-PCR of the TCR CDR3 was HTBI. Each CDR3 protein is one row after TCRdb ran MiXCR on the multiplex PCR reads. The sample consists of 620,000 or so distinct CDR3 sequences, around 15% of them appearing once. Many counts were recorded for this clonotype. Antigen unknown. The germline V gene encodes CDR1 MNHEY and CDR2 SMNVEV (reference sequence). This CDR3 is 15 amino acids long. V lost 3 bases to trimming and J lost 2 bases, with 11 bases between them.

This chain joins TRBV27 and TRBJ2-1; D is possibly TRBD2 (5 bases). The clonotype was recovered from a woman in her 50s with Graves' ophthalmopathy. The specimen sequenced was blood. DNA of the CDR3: TGTGCCAGCAGTTTTCGTGGAGGCACCTACAATGAGCAGTTCTTC. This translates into CASSFRGGTYNEQFF.